The clone carrying this T cell receptor (beta chain) was seen many times. Its antigen is not known. The sample comes from a study of T cell repertoires in cytomegalovirus infection. Background on the study: Matching HLA type and CMV infection were both indicated by public TCR beta signatures.

TCRdb called the reads again in MiXCR, with one record for every CDR3 protein. Of some 300,000 distinct CDR3 sequences in the sample, around 9.1% were seen once. Broader study findings: Cumulative public TCR beta family frequency identified CMV carriers with the relevant HLA. CMV-specific HLA-C-restricted TCR beta clonotypes dominated the ex vivo response.

The CDR3 runs 12 residues. The TCR was taken from a human donor in good health (CMV status not recorded). Some clones in this sample may be carry-over from other donors' samples. Sample: PBMCs. The chain joins TRBV12-3 or TRBV12-4 to TRBJ2-7, with TRBD1 matching 8 bases. The CDR3 coding sequence is TGTGCCAGCAGAGCCGGGACAGGTGATATGAGCGTC. Amino acid sequence: CASRAGTGDMSV.